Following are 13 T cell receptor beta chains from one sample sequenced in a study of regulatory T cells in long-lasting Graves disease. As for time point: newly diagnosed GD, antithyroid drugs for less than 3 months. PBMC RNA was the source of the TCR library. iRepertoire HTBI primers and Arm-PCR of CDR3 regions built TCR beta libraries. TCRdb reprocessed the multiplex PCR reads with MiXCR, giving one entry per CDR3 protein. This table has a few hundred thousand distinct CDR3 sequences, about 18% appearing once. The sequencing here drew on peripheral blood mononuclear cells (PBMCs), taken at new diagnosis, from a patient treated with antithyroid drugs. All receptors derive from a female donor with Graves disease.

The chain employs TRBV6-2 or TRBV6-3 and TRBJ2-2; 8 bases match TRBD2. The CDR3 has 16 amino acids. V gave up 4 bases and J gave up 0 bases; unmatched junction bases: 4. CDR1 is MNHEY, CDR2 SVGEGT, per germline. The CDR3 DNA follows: TGTGCCAGCAGTTCCCCTAGCGGGTCGAACACCGGGGAGCTGTTTTTT. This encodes CASSSPSGSNTGELFF.

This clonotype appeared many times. Here the CDR3 reads CASSLDGSYTGELFF. The CDR3 nucleotides are TGCGCCAGCAGCTTGGACGGCAGCTACACCGGGGAGCTGTTTTTT. The genes are TRBV5-1 and TRBJ2-2; the D is unclear. CDR1 is SGHRS, CDR2 YFSETQ, per germline. CDR3 length: 15 amino acids. Trimming left V 0 bases short and J 3 bases short, with 9 bases between.

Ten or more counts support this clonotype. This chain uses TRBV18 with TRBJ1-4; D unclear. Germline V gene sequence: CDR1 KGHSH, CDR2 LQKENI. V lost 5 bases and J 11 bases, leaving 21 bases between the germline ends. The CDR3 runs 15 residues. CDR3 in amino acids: CASSAFPAPPVKLFF. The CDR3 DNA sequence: TGTGCCAGCTCAGCCTTCCCGGCGCCTCCTGTTAAACTGTTTTTT.

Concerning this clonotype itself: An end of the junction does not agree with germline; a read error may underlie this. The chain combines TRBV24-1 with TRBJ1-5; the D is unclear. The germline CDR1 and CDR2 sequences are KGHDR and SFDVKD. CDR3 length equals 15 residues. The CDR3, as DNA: TGTACCACCATCCCTTCCGGGGTGTCCAATCAGCCCCAGCATTTT. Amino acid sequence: CTTIPSGVSNQPQHF.

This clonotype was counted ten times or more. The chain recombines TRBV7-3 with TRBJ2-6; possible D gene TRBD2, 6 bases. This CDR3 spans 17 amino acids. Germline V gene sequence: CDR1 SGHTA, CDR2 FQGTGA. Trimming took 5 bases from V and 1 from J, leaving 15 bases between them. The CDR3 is CASSRSGGWSGANVLTF. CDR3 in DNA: TGTGCCAGCAGCCGAAGCGGAGGGTGGTCTGGGGCCAACGTCCTGACTTTC.

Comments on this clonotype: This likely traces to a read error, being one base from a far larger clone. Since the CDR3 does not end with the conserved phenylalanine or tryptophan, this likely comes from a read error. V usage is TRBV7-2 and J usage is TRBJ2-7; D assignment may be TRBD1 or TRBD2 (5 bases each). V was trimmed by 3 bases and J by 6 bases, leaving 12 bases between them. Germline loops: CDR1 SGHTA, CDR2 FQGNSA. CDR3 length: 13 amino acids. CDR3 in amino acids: CASSLGVDREQYY. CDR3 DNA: TGTGCCAGCAGCTTGGGGGTAGATCGCGAGCAGTACTAC.

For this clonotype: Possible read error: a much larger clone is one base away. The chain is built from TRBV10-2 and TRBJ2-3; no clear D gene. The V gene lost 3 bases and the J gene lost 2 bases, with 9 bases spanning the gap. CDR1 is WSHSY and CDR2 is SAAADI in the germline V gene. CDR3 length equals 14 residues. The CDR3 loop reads CASSDAGPTDTQYF. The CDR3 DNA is TGCGCCAGCAGTGATGCCGGCCCCACAGATACGCAGTATTTT.

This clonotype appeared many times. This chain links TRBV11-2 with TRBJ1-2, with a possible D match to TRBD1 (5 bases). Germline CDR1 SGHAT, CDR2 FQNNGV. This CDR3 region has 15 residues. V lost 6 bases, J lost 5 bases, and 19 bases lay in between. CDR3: CASRPGRGSWYGYTF. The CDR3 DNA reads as TGTGCCAGCAGACCAGGGCGGGGATCGTGGTATGGCTACACCTTC.

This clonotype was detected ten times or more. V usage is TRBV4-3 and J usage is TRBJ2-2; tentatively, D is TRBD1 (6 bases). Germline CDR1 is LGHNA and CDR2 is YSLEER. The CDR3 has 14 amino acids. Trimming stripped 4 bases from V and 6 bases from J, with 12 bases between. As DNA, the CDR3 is TGCGCCAGCAGCCGGGAACAGGGCGCCGGGGAGCTGTTTTTT. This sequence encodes CASSREQGAGELFF.

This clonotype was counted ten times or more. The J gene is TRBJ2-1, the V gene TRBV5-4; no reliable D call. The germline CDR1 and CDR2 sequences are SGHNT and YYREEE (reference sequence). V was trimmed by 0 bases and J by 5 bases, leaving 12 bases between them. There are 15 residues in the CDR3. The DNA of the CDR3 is TGTGCCAGCAGCTTGGGACCACTGGGGAACAATGAGCAGTTCTTC. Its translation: CASSLGPLGNNEQFF.

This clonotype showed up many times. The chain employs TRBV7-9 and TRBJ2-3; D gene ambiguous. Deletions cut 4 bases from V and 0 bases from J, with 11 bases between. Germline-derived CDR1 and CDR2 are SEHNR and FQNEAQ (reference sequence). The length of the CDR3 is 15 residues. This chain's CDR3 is CASSSSLTSTDTQYF. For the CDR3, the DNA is TGTGCCAGCAGCTCCAGCCTTACTAGCACAGATACGCAGTATTTT.

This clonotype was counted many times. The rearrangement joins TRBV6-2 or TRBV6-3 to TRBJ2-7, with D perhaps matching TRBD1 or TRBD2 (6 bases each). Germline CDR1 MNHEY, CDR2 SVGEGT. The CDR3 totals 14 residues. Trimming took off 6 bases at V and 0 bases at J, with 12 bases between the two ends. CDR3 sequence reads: CASSRGLSSYEQYF. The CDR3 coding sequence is TGTGCCAGCAGCAGGGGACTGAGCTCCTACGAGCAGTACTTC.

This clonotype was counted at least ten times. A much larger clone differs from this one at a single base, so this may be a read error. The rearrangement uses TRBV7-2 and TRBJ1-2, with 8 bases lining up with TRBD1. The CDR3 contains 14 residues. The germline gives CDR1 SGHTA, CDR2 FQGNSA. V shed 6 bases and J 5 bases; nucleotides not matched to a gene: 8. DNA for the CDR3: TGTGCCAGCAGTTCCACAGGGGGAGGGTATGGCTACACCTTC. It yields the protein CASSSTGGGYGYTF.